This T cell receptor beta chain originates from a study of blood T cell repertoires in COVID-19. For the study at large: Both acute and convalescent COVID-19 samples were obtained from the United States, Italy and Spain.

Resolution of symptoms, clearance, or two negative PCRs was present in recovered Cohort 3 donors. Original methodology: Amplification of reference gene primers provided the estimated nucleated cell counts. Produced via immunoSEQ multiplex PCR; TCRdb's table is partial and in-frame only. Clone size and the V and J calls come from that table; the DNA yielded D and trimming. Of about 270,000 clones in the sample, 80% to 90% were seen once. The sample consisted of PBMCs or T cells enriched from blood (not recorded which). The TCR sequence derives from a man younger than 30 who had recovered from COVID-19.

CDR3 coding DNA: TGTGCCAGCAGTTCTATAGCGGGGGGGCGCGAGCAGTACTTC. Residues: CASSSIAGGREQYF. The chain recombines TRBV6-5 with TRBJ2-7; 11 bases line up with TRBD2. The CDR3 contains 14 residues. From germline, CDR1 is MNHEY and CDR2 SVGAGI. With 4 bases clipped from V and 6 bases from J, the junction kept 5 bases outside the gene matches.